Reported below is one T cell receptor (beta chain). Its antigen is currently not known. No base quality values were provided; no much bigger clone lies one nucleotide off. Using the deep immunoSEQ assay, TCR CDR3 regions were amplified from genomic DNA by multiplex PCR. Genomic DNA extracted from each cell subset was distributed evenly over all wells of several immunoSEQ 96-well plates, and each plate served as one replicate. For sorted subsets, each replicate PCR was loaded with 200 ng genomic DNA, equivalent to 30,000 or so T cell genomes. Purified libraries were measured with a Qubit 3.0 fluorometer, size-checked on a Bioanalyzer 2100, and measured again with the KAPA Library Quantification kit. Every immunoSEQ 96-well plate was sequenced on a dedicated single-read 150-cycle Illumina NextSeq 550 flow cell. Concerning the study's data processing: The immunoSEQ output contained only junctional sequences without quality scores, so filtering could not match that applied to full-length reads. To assign V/J genes and CDR3, sequences were annotated against IMGT germline references using PyIR, a Python wrapper for IgBLAST v1.9. Reads were filtered out if the reads had weak V/J assignments (E-value above 1e-6), no CDR3, stop codons, out-of-frame junctions, or ambiguous translated residues. V3J clonotypes were defined by identical inferred V gene, J gene, and CDR3 amino acid sequence. The percentage overlap between two repertoires was calculated by dividing the number of shared unique clonotypes by the size of the smaller repertoire. Repertoire richness was assessed with RTK rarefaction, the Chao1 estimator, and Recon v2.1 estimates of unobserved clonotypes. Generation probabilities were computed with OLGA for all TCRbeta clonotypes obtained by the gDNA method from a handful of donors. Not all clones reach the TCRdb copy of this immuneACCESS table, which keeps in-frame sequences only. Checked studies attribute under half of the gap to unresolved V genes and leave the rest unexplained. V, J and clone size reflect that table, while D and trimming were determined from the DNA. The sample contains hundreds of thousands of clones, about 97% of them found a single time. The biggest ten clones account for roughly 0.05% of the sample.

The data belong to a study of shared clonotypes between healthy human individuals (dated by TCRdb to 2018 to 2020). About the study as a whole: The cohort comprised a couple of women and three men aged 18 to 49 years. Different laboratories and diverse techniques were used to prepare libraries and sequence TCR repertoires, to increase sequencing depth and limit assay-specific biases. To estimate repertoire size and how much clonotypes are shared between individuals, the study performed deep sequencing of blood TCR repertoires from about five healthy adults. For each donor, CD4 naive and CD4 memory were each run on three plates, CD8 naive on two plates, and CD8 memory on one plate. Per donor, leukapheresis produced somewhere between about 0.94 and 8.9 billion PBMCs. Beyond this particular receptor, the publication reports: Clonotypes shared by all four sorted-subset donors showed higher generation probabilities than non-shared clonotypes. Because the study included a small number of donors, the genetic and exposure-history diversity represented was limited. When several donors were compared, the shared fraction of clonotypes was 5% to 6.5% for naive CD4, 3% to 4% for naive CD8, 2% to 2.5% for memory CD4, and less than 0.45% for memory CD8. Incomplete sequencing was indicated by rarefaction of sorted-subset datasets, despite the large sequencing depth. Based on pairwise subsampling, the degree of clonotype sharing among donors was expected to be affected by sequencing depth. Estimated clonotype richness was generally larger for naive than for memory subsets. Only blood was sampled, and tissue TCR repertoires likely differ from those in blood.

The donors were healthy, HIV-negative adults with no recently reported acute infections or vaccinations. Every donor was a Caucasian adult residing in Nashville, Tennessee, USA. CD4+ T cells were enriched by magnetic negative selection; naive cells were then positively selected on CD45RA, and the negative fraction formed the memory subset. Blood was collected by leukapheresis, and PBMCs were isolated by Ficoll-Histopaque density gradient centrifugation and then cryopreserved in liquid nitrogen vapor phase. Analytical flow cytometry was used to check the purity and quantity of every magnetically sorted T cell population. Each sorted fraction had its genomic DNA isolated and then quantified by UV absorbance on a Nanodrop 2000c. At the junction V is shortened by 3 bases and J by 7 bases, with 16 bases in between. The germline V gene specifies ENHRY as CDR1 and SYGVKD as CDR2. Its CDR3 holds 15 amino acids, cysteine through phenylalanine. Only the CDR3 DNA is retained, 45 bases long and in frame from the first base.

The TCR was taken from a woman aged 30 to 39 in good health. The sequence is built from TRBV10-3 and TRBJ2-1, and TRBD1 may be the D gene, going by 6 matching bases. Sequenced: naive CD4+ T cells sorted from blood. What the cell subset or site label conveys for this sample: CD45RA+ positively selected. The DNA sequence is given as TGTGCCATCAGTGACAGTAACAGGGTCGGGAATGAGCAGTTCTTC. This codes for CAISDSNRVGNEQFF.